This record looks at one T cell receptor (beta chain) sequence and its context. Germline values: CDR1 WSHSY, CDR2 SAAADI. The CDR3 has 14 residues. This specimen belongs to a study of CXCR3-negative and CXCR3-positive naive CD8 T cells. UMI-labeled TRB cDNA libraries were prepared by 5' RACE. TCRdb derives one entry per CDR3 protein from the 5' RACE reads, leaving out DNA. The table gives some 130,000 distinct CDR3 sequences; the top ten clones make up approximately 0.46% of it. The clonotype was recovered from a human donor in good health. Some clones in this sample may be carry-over from other donors' samples. Sequencing was done on a sample of naive CXCR3- CD8+ T cells from blood. Subset reported: CD45RO-CCR7+CD27+CD95- naive CD8+ T cells lacking CXCR3 (TNR3-). The chain employs TRBV10-2 and TRBJ2-4. The CDR3 sequence is CASSTQLGKNIQYF.